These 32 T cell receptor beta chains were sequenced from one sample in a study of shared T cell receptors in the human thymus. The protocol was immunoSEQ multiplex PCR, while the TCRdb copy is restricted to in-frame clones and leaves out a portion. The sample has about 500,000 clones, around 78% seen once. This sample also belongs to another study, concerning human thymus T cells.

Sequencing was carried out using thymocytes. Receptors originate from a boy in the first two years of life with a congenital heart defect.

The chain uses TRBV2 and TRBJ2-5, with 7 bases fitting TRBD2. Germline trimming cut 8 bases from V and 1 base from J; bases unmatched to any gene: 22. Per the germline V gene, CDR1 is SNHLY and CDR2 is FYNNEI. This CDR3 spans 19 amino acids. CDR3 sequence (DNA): TGTGCCAGCTCCCAGCGGCGGCTAGCGGAGCTGTGGGGCCAAGAGACCCAGTACTTC. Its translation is CASSQRRLAELWGQETQYF.

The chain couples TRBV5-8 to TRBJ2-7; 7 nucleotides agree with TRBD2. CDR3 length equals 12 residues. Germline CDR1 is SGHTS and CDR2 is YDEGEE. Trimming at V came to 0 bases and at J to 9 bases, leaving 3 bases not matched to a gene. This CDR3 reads CASSLAGRGQYF. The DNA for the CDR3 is TGTGCCAGCAGCTTGGCTGGGAGGGGGCAGTACTTC. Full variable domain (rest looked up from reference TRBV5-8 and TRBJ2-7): EAGVTQSPTHLIKTRGQQATLRCSPISGHTSVYWYQQALGLGLQFLLWYDEGEERNRGNFPPRFSGRQFPNYSSELNVNALELEDSALYLCASSLAGRGQYFGPGTRLTVT.

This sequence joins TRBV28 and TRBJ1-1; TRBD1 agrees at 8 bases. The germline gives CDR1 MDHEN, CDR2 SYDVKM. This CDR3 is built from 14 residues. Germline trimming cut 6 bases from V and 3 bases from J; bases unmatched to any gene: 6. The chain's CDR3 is CASSLRGLDTEAFF. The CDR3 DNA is TGTGCCAGCAGCCTCAGGGGGCTGGACACTGAAGCTTTCTTT.

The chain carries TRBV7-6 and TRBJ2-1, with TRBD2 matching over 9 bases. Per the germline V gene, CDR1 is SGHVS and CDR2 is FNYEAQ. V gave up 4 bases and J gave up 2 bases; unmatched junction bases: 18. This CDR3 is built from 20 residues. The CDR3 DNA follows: TGTGCCAGCAGCTCGTCTACGGGACTAGCAGGGGGAATCACCTACAATGAGCAGTTCTTC. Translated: CASSSSTGLAGGITYNEQFF.

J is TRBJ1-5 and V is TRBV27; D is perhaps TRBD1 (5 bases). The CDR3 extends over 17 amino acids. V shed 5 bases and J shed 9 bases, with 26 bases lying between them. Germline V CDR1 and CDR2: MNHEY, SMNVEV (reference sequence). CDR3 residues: CASSPRADEQAWGPQHF. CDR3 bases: TGTGCCAGCAGTCCTCGCGCGGACGAACAGGCGTGGGGGCCCCAGCATTTT.

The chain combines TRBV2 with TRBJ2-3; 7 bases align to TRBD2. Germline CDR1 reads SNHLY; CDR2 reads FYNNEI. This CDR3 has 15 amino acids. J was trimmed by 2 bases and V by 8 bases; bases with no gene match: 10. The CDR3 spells CASGLAGLNTDTQYF. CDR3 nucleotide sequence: TGTGCCAGCGGTTTAGCGGGCCTTAACACAGATACGCAGTATTTT.

Here the CDR3 DNA reads TGTGCCAGCAGTTACTCGGGCAGAAAAGAGACCCAGTACTTC. Translating it yields CASSYSGRKETQYF. V is TRBV6-5 and J is TRBJ2-5; unclear D gene. Trimming left V 0 bases short and J 3 bases short, with 8 bases between. Germline CDR1 reads MNHEY; CDR2 reads SVGAGI. The CDR3 spans 14 residues.

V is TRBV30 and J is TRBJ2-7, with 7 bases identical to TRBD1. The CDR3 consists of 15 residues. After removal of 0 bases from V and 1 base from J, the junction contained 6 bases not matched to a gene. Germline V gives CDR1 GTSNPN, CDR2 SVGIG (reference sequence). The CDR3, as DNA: TGTGCCTGGAGTGTAAGGACAGGCCAATCCTACGAGCAGTACTTC. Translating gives CAWSVRTGQSYEQYF.

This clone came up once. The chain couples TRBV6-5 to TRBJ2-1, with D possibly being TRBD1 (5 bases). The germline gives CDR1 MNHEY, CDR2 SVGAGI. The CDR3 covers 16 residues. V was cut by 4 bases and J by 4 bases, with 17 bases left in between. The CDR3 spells CASSSTPRVGYNEQFF. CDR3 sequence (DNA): TGTGCCAGCAGTTCCACCCCCAGGGTGGGTTACAATGAGCAGTTCTTC.

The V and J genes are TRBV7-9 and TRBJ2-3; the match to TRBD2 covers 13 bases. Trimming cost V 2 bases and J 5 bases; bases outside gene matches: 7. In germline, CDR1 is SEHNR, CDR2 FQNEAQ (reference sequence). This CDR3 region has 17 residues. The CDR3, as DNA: TGTGCCAGCAGCTTAAAGGAGGGACTAGCGGGACGAGATACGCAGTATTTT. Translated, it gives CASSLKEGLAGRDTQYF.

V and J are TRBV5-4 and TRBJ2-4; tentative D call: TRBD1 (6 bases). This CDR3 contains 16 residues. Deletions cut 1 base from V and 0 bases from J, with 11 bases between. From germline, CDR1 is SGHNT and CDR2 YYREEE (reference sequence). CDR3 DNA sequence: TGTGCCAGCAGCTTGTCAGGGGACGCAGCCAAAAACATTCAGTACTTC. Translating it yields CASSLSGDAAKNIQYF.

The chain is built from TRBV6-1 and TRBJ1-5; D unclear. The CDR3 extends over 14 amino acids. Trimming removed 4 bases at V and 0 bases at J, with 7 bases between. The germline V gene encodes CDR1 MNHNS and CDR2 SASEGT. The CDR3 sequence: CASSGQDSNQPQHF. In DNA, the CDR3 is TGTGCCAGCAGTGGGCAGGATAGCAATCAGCCCCAGCATTTT.

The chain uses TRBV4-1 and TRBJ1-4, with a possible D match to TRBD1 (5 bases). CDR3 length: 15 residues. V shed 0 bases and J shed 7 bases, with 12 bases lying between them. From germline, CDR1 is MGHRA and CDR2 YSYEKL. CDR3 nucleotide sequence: TGCGCCAGCAGCCAAGAAGGAGGCGGGGGTGAAAAACTGTTTTTT. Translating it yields CASSQEGGGGEKLFF.

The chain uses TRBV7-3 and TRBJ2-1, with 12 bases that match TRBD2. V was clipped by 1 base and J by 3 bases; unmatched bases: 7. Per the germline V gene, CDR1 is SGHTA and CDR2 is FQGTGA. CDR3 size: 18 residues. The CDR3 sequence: CASSLSPSGRARYNEQFF. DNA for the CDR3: TGTGCCAGCAGCTTAAGCCCTAGCGGGAGGGCCCGCTACAATGAGCAGTTCTTC.

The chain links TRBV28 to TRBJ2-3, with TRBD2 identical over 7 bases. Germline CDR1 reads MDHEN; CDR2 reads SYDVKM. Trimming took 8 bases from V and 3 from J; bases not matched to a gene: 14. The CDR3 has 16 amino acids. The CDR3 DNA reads TGTGCCAGCGTGCGGTCCCGCGGGAGTAGGACAGATACGCAGTATTTT. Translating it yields CASVRSRGSRTDTQYF.

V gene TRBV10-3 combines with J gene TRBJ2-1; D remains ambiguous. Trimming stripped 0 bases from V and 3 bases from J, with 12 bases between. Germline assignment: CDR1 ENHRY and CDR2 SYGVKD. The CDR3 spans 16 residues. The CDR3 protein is CAISESKPGRYNEQFF. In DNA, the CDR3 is TGTGCCATCAGTGAGTCGAAGCCAGGCCGCTACAATGAGCAGTTCTTC.

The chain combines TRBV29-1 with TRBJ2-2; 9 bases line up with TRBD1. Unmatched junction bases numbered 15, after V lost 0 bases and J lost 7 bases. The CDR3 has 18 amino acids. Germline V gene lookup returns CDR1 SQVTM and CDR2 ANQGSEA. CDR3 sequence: CSVEEEGTGQGGDGELFF. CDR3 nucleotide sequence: TGCAGCGTTGAAGAAGAGGGGACGGGACAGGGAGGGGACGGGGAGCTGTTTTTT.

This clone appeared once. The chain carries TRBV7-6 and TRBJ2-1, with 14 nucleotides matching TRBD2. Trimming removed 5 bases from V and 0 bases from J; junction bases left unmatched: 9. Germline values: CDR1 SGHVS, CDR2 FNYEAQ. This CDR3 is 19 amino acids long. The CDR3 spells CASSPGLAGGTPSYNEQFF. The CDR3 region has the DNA TGTGCCAGCAGCCCAGGACTAGCGGGAGGAACCCCCTCCTACAATGAGCAGTTCTTC. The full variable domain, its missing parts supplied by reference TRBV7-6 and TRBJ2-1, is GAGVSQSPRYKVTKRGQDVALRCDPISGHVSLYWYRQALGQGPEFLTYFNYEAQQDKSGLPNDRFSAERPEGSISTLTIQRTEQRDSAMYRCASSPGLAGGTPSYNEQFFGPGTRLTVL.

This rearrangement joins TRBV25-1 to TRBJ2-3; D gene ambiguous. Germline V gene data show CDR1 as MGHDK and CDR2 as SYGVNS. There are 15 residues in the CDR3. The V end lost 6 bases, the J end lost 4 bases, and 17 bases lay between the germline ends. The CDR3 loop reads CASSPPRVYADTQYF. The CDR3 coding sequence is TGTGCCAGCAGCCCTCCACGGGTTTATGCAGATACGCAGTATTTT.

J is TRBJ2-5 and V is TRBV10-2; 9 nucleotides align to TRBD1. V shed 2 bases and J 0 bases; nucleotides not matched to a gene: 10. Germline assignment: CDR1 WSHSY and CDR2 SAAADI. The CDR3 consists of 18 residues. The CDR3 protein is CASSEHPWDRVYQETQYF. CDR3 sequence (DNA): TGCGCCAGCAGTGAGCATCCCTGGGACAGGGTGTACCAAGAGACCCAGTACTTC.

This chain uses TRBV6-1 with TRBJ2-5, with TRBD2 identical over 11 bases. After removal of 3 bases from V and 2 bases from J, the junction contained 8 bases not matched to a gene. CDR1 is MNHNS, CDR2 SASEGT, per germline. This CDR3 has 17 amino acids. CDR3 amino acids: CASSDLPGLAAQETQYF. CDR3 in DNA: TGTGCCAGCAGTGACCTACCGGGACTAGCGGCGCAAGAGACCCAGTACTTC.

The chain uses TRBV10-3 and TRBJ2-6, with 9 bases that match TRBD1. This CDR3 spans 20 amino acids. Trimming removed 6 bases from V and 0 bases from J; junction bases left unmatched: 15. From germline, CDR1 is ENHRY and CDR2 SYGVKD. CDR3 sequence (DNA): TGTGCCATCAGGGGGACAGGGTCTTTAGTACTGGACTCTGGGGCCAACGTCCTGACTTTC. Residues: CAIRGTGSLVLDSGANVLTF.

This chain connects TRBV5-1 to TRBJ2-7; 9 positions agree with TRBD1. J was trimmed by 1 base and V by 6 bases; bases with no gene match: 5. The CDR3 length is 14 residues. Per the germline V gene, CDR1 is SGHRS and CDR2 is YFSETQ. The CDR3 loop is CASTSDRGSYEQYF. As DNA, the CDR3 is TGCGCCAGCACTTCGGACAGGGGATCCTACGAGCAGTACTTC.

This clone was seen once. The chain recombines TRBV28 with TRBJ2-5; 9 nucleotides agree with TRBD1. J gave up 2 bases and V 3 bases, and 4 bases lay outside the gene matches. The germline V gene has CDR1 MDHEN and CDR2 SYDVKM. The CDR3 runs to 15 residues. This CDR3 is CASSLGTGLQETQYF. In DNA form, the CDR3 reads TGTGCCAGCAGTTTGGGGACAGGGTTACAAGAGACCCAGTACTTC.

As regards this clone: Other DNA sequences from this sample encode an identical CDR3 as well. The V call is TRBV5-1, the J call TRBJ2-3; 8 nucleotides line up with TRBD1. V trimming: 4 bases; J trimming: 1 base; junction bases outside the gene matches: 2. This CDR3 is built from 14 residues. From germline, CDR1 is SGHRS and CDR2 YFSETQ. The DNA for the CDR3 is TGCGCCAGCAGCCCGACAGGGGGCACAGATACGCAGTATTTT. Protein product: CASSPTGGTDTQYF.

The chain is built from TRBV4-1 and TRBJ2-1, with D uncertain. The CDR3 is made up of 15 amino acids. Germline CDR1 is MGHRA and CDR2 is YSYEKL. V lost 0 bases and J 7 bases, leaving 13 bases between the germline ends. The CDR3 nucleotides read TGCGCCAGCAGCCAAGATGGCCTAGAAGTGAATGAGCAGTTCTTC. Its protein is CASSQDGLEVNEQFF.

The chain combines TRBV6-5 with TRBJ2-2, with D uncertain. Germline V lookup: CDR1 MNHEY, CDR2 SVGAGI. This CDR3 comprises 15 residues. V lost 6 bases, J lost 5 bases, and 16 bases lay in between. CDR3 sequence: CASSHLTNGTGELFF. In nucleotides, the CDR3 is TGTGCCAGCAGCCACCTCACAAACGGGACCGGGGAGCTGTTTTTT.

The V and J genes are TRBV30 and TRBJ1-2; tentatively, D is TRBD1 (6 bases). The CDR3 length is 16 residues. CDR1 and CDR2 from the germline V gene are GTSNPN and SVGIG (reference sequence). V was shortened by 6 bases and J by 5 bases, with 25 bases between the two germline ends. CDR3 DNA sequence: TGTGCCTGTCTAAGCCAGTGGGACATCGAACTGTATGGCTACACCTTC. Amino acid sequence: CACLSQWDIELYGYTF.

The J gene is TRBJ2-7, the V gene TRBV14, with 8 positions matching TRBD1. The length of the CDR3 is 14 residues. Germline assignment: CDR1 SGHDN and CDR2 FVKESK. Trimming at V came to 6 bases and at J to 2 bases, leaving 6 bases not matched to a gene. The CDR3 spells CASSPGTGTYEQYF. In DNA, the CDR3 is TGTGCCAGCAGTCCCGGGACAGGAACCTACGAGCAGTACTTC.

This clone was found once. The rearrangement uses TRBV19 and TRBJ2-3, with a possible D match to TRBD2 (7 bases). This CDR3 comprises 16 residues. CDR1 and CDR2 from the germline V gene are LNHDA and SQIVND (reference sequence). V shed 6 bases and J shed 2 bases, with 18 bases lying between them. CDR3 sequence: CASSPSTGRDTDTQYF. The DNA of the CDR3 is TGTGCCAGTAGCCCCTCAACAGGGAGGGACACAGATACGCAGTATTTT.

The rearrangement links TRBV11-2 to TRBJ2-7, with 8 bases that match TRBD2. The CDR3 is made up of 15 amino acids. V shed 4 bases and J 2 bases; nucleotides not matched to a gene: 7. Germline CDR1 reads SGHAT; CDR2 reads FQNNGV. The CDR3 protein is CASSSFPGGTYEQYF. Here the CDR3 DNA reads TGTGCCAGCAGCTCCTTCCCGGGGGGGACCTACGAGCAGTACTTC.

CDR3 in amino acids: CASSVLPTSGGYYEQYF. In DNA form, the CDR3 reads TGTGCCAGCAGTGTCCTTCCGACTTCCGGTGGGTACTACGAGCAGTACTTC. The chain employs TRBV6-1 and TRBJ2-7; D is uncertain. This CDR3 is built from 17 residues. Trimming removed 4 bases from V and 3 bases from J, with 22 bases in between. Germline loops: CDR1 MNHNS, CDR2 SASEGT.